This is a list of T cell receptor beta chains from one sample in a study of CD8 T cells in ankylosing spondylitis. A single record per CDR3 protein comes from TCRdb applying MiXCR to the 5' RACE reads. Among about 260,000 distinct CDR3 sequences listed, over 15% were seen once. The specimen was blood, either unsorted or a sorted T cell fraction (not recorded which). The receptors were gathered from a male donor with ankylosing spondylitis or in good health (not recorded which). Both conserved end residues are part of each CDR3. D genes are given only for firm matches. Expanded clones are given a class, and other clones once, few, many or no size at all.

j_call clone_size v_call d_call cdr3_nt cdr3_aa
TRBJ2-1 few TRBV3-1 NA TGTGCCAGCAGCCAAGATAGGCACAGGAGCTCCTACAATGAGCAGTTCTTC CASSQDRHRSSYNEQFF
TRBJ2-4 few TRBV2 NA TGTGCCAGCAGTGAAAGGAACATTCAGTACTTC CASSERNIQYF
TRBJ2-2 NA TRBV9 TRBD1 TGTGCCAGCAGCGTAGGGGCAGGGGGCGCGACCGGGGAGCTGTTTTTT CASSVGAGGATGELFF
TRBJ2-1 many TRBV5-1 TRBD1 TGCGCCAGCAGCCCTTCCGGGACAGGATACAATGAGCAGTTCTTC CASSPSGTGYNEQFF
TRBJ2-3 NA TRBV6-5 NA TGTGCCAGCAGTCTCCTCGGGAGCACTGACACAGATACGCAGTATTTT CASSLLGSTDTDTQYF
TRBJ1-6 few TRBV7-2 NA TGTGCCAGCAGCTCCCGGAGCTCCTATAATTCACCCCTCCACTTT CASSSRSSYNSPLHF
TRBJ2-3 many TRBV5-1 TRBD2 TGCGCCAGCAGCTTCCTAGCGGGAGTCCCAGATACGCAGTATTTT CASSFLAGVPDTQYF
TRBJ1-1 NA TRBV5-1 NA TGCGCCAGCAGCTTGGGGGCGGGAACGAACACTGAAGCTTTCTTT CASSLGAGTNTEAFF
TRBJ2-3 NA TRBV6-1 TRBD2 TGTGCCAGCAGCAAAGCGGGGTACACAGATACGCAGTATTTT CASSKAGYTDTQYF
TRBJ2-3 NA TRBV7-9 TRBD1 TGTGCCAGCAGCTTAAGAAGGGGGCCGGAGGGCACAGATACGCAGTATTTT CASSLRRGPEGTDTQYF
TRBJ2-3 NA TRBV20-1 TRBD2 TGCAGTGCTACGGGACTAGCGGGAGGTGTGGATACGCAGTATTTT CSATGLAGGVDTQYF
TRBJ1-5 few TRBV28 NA TGTGCCAGCAGTTTAGGGCAGCATAGCAATCAGCCCCAGCATTTT CASSLGQHSNQPQHF
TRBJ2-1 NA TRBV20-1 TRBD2 TGCAGTGCTCCCCGTAGCGGGAGGGAGTCTTACAATGAGCAGTTCTTC CSAPRSGRESYNEQFF
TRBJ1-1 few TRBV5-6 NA TGTGCCAGCAGCTTGGGGGGGGGGACAAGGAACACTGAAGCTTTCTTT CASSLGGGTRNTEAFF
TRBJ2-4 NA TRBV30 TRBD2 TGTGCCTGGAGTGTACTAGCGGGAGCCAAAAACATTCAGTACTTC CAWSVLAGAKNIQYF
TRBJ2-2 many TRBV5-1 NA TGCGCCAGCAGCTTCGGCGAGGGGACCGGGGAGCTGTTTTTT CASSFGEGTGELFF
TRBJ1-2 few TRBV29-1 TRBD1 TGCAGCGTTGTGACAGGGGGGCTGGACTATGGCTACACCTTC CSVVTGGLDYGYTF
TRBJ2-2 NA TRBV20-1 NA TGCAGTGCAAGGGTCGGGGCCGGGGAGCTGTTTTTT CSARVGAGELFF
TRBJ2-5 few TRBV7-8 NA TGTGCCAGCAGCAACCGAGGTCTGAGGGTAGAGACCCAGTACTTC CASSNRGLRVETQYF
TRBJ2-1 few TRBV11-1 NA TGTGCCAGCAGCGATGGGACCCTCAGAGGATCGGGGAATGAGCAGTTCTTC CASSDGTLRGSGNEQFF